This T cell receptor (beta chain) was captured by sequencing in a study of memory CD4+ T cells and cytomegalovirus serostatus (dated by TCRdb to the late 2010s). Background on the whole study: The roughly 33 healthy Belgian adults in the cohort included 9 who were CMV seropositive and roughly 25 who were CMV seronegative. To replicate a published TCR-based CMV serostatus classifier, the study sequenced CD4+ memory TCRbeta repertoires from a Belgian cohort whose cytomegalovirus serostatus was known. The full study reports these points: Only CD4+CD45RO+ memory cells were sequenced, unlike the original study, which covered naive and memory CD4+ and CD8+ populations. The results were interpreted as suggesting that the CMV-associated TCR signature is largely present in the CD4+ memory repertoire. For predicting CMV serostatus, the median bootstrapped AUC was roughly 0.95 using the original framework and over 0.9 using a US-trained random forest. Of 164 previously reported CMV-associated TCRbeta sequences, about 68 appeared in the CD4+ memory repertoires, each in one to five individuals. The original-framework classifier achieved a median bootstrapped AUC of approximately 0.96 with a 95% CI of 0.76-1.00 on the Belgian cohort.

Genomic DNA was extracted from sorted cells with the Quick-DNA Microprep Kit. Amplification of TCRbeta DNA was done with the immunoSEQ hsTCRbeta kit, following the protocol from the manufacturer. TCRbeta libraries were sequenced on an Illumina MiSeq instrument. The study's own analysis went as follows. Removing out-of-frame sequences left a few million distinct TCRbeta sequences, an average of about 67,000 per individual. Each individual was scored according to the count of 150 to 200 previously reported CMV-associated TCRbeta sequences and the total productive distinct TCRbeta count. A beta-binomial model was reimplemented in Python, and scikit-learn random forests with default parameters were trained on data from the US cohort. Classifier performance on the Belgian cohort was reported as the median AUC with percentile confidence intervals calculated over 10,000 bootstrap iterations. What TCRdb holds here is the immuneACCESS table cut down to in-frame rearrangements. Part of the clones is not present; checked against another copy, under half of the missing clones reflect an unresolved V gene, and the others are unexplained. From that table come the V and J calls and clone size; the DNA was used to work out D and trimming. Here the sample has about 38,000 clones; roughly 85% occur a single time. The top ten clonotypes cover about 5.8% of the sample.

Single viable CD3+CD4+CD8-CD45RO+ cells were sorted as memory CD4+ T cells on a FACSAria II. CMV serostatus was assessed using a Roche Elecsys assay, by which serum IgG against CMV pp150, pp28, p38 and p52 was detected. After the samples were thawed, total CD4+ T cells were enriched through positive selection using CD4 magnetic microbeads. Samples originated from another study that specifically interrogated the CD4+ T cell memory repertoire. Following standard operating procedures, peripheral blood mononuclear cells were isolated and cryopreserved, while serum was kept at -80 degrees C. CD3-PerCP (BW264/56), CD4-APC (RPA-T4), CD45RO-PE (UCHT1) and CD8-Pacific Orange (3B5) antibodies were used for staining, and non-viable cells were excluded with Sytox blue. This clone was picked up one time. No antigen is known for it. Base-call qualities are not available, and no considerably larger clone is one nucleotide away.

Via the germline V gene, CDR1 is LGHNA and CDR2 YNFKEQ. Relative to germline, V is 0 bases shorter and J is 2 bases shorter, with 11 bases between their ends. Its CDR3 holds 16 amino acids, cysteine through phenylalanine. The only DNA kept is the CDR3, 48 bases in frame from the first base. The chain is made from TRBV4-2 and TRBJ1-3; TRBD1 is possibly the D segment (6 matching bases). This TCR came from an adult in good health and CMV-seropositive. The sequencing sample was made of memory CD4+ T cells from blood. Here the CDR3 is given as CASSQETGRTGNTIYF. The DNA sequence follows: TGTGCCAGCAGCCAAGAAACAGGGCGTACTGGAAACACCATATATTTT.